This T cell receptor beta chain was retrieved from a study of regulatory T cells in long-lasting Graves disease. On this clonotype itself: As yet, its antigen is unknown.

Whole-study findings and limits: Favored gene segments in persistent disease were TRBV28, TRBJ1-2 and TRBJ2-5. Blood alone, not thyroid tissue, was studied.

The time point: persistent/refractory GD, antithyroid drugs over 5 years with positive TRAb. Generation of the TCR library employed RNA extracted from PBMCs. The collection involved drawing 7.5 to 9.5 milliliters of peripheral blood into EDTA tubes. For TCR beta, libraries came from iRepertoire HTBI primers and Arm-PCR of CDR3 regions. TCRdb used MiXCR to reprocess the multiplex PCR reads, holding one entry per CDR3 protein. The sample lists 450,000 or so distinct CDR3 sequences, around a fifth seen once, with around 13% in the top ten. CDR1 is SEHNR, CDR2 FQNEAQ, per germline (reference sequence). The length of the CDR3 is 14 residues. V was trimmed by 5 bases and J by 4 bases, leaving 12 bases between them.

This receptor was obtained from a female donor with Graves disease. Specimen: peripheral blood mononuclear cells (PBMCs), collected when the disease was refractory, from a patient treated with antithyroid drugs. V and J are TRBV7-9 and TRBJ1-5; no definite D call. This CDR3 reads CASSRSGWNQPQHF. DNA for the CDR3: TGTGCCAGCAGCCGTTCAGGTTGGAATCAGCCCCAGCATTTT.